This T cell receptor (beta chain) was identified in a study of T cell repertoires in cytomegalovirus infection. Study background: As its CMV epitopes, the study selected recently identified HLA-C-restricted and well-studied HLA-B-restricted targets. Indications of both CMV infection and matching HLA type were provided by public TCR beta signatures. Study-level results: HLA-C-restricted CMV-specific TCR beta clonotypes prevailed in the ex vivo response. Summed frequency of shared TCR beta families picked out CMV carriers who also had the relevant HLA.

The germline V gene has CDR1 SNHLY and CDR2 FYNNEI. Deletions cut 0 bases from V and 5 bases from J, with 16 bases between. The CDR3 consists of 17 residues. MiXCR was run by TCRdb on the reads, yielding one entry per CDR3 protein. The sample includes approximately 470,000 distinct CDR3 sequences, under 55% of them seen just once. On this clonotype itself: Its specificity is unknown.

The source of this sequence is a human donor in good health (CMV status not recorded). Some clones in this sample may be carry-over from other donors' samples. The chain has TRBV2 and TRBJ1-4; D possibly corresponds to TRBD1 (6 bases). The sample in question was cultured PBMCs, obtained from culture after CMV antigen stimulation. CDR3 amino acids: CASSEALLGGSNEKLFF. CDR3 bases: TGTGCCAGCAGTGAAGCGCTTCTAGGGGGGTCCAATGAAAAACTGTTTTTT. Using reference TRBV2 and TRBJ1-4 for the parts outside the CDR3, the full variable domain is EPEVTQTPSHQVTQMGQEVILRCVPISNHLYFYWYRQILGQKVEFLVSFYNNEISEKSEIFDDQFSVERPDGSNFTLKIRSTKLEDSAMYFCASSEALLGGSNEKLFFGSGTQLSVL.